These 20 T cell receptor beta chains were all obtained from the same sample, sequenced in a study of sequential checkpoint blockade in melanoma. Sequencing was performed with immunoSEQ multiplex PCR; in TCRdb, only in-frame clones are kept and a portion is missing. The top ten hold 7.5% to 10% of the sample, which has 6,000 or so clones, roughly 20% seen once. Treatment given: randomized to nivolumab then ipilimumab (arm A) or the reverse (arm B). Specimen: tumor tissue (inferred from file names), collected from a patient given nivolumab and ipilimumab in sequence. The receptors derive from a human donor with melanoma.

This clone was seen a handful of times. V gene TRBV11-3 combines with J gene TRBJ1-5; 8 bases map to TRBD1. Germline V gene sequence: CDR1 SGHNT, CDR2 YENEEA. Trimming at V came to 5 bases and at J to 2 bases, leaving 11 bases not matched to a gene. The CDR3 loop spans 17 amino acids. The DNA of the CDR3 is TGTGCCAGCAGCCTCGGACAGGGAGTAAGGGGCAATCAGCCCCAGCATTTT. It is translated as CASSLGQGVRGNQPQHF.

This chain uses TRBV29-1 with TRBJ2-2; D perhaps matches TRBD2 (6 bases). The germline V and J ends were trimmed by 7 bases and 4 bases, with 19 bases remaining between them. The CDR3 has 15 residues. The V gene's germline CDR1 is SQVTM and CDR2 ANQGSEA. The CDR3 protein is CSAHSGAILTGELFF. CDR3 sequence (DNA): TGCAGCGCCCATAGCGGAGCCATACTCACCGGGGAGCTGTTTTTT.

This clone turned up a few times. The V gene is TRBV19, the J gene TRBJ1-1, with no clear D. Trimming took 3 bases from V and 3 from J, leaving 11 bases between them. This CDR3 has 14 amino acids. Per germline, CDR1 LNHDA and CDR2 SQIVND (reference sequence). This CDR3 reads CASSIISGYTEAFF. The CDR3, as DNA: TGTGCCAGTAGTATCATTTCAGGCTACACTGAAGCTTTCTTT.

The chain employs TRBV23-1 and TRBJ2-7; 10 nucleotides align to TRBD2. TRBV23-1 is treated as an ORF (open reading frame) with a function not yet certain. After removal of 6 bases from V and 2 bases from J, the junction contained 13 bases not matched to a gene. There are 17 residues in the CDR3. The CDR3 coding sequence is TGCGCCAGCAGCCCCGGGGCGGGGCTAGCGGGGGCCTACGAGCAGTACTTC. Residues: CASSPGAGLAGAYEQYF.

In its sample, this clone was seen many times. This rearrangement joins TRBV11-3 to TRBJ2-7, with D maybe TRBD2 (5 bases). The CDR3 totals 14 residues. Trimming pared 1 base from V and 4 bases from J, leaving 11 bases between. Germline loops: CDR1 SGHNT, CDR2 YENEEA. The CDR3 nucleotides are TGTGCCAGCAGCTTAGTAGAACGGGGATACGAGCAGTACTTC. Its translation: CASSLVERGYEQYF.

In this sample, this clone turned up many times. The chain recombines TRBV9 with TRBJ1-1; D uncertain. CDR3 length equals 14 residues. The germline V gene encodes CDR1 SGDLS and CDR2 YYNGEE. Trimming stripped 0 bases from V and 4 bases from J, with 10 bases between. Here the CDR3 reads CASSVVVGSTEAFF. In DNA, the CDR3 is TGTGCCAGCAGCGTAGTCGTCGGTAGCACTGAAGCTTTCTTT.

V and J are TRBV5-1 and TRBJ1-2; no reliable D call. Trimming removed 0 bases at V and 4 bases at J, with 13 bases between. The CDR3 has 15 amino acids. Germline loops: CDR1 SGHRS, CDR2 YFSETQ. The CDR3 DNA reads TGCGCCAGCAGCTTGGGAATGGAGGTCGGCTATGGCTACACCTTC. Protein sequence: CASSLGMEVGYGYTF.

The CDR3: CASSLGSSGLRFF. The CDR3 DNA sequence: TGTGCCAGCAGTTTAGGTTCGTCGGGACTCCGCTTCTTC. V and J are TRBV28 and TRBJ2-1; the D gene is possibly TRBD2 (6 bases). The germline V gene encodes CDR1 MDHEN and CDR2 SYDVKM. The CDR3 length is 13 residues. V shed 2 bases and J shed 16 bases, with 18 bases lying between them.

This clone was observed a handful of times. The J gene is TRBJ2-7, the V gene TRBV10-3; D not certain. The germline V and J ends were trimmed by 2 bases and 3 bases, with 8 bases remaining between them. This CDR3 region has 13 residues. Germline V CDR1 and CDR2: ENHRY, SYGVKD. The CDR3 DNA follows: TGTGCCATCAGTGAGGGGTCAGTCTACGAGCAGTACTTC. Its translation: CAISEGSVYEQYF.

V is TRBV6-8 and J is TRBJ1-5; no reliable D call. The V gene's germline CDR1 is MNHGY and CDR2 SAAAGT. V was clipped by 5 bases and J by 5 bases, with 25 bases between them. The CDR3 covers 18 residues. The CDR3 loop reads CASSTRPIETTPYQPQHF. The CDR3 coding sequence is TGTGCCAGCAGTACCCGCCCGATTGAGACGACACCCTATCAGCCCCAGCATTTT.

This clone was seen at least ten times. The CDR3 loop reads CASSLGSHRQAVGNQPQHF. The CDR3 nucleotides read TGTGCCAGCAGCTTAGGGTCCCATCGACAGGCGGTCGGCAATCAGCCCCAGCATTTT. This rearrangement joins TRBV11-3 to TRBJ1-5, with D maybe TRBD1 (6 bases). Trimming removed 1 base at V and 2 bases at J, with 21 bases between. Germline loops: CDR1 SGHNT, CDR2 YENEEA. The CDR3 is 19 residues long.

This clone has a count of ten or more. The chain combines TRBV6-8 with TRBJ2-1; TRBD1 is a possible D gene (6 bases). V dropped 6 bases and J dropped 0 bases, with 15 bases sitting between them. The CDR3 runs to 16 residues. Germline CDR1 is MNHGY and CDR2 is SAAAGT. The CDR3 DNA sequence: TGTGCCAGCAGGGCACCGGGACACAGCTCCTACAATGAGCAGTTCTTC. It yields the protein CASRAPGHSSYNEQFF.

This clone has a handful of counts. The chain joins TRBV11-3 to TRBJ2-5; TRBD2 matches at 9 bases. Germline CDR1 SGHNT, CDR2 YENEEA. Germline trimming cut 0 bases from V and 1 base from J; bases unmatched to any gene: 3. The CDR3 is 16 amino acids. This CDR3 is CASSLDLAGIQETQYF. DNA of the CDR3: TGTGCCAGCAGCTTAGATCTAGCGGGGATCCAAGAGACCCAGTACTTC.

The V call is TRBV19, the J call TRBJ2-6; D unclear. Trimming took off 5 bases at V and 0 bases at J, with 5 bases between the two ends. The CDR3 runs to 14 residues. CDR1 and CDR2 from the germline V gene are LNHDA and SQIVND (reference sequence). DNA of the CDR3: TGTGCCAGTAGTCAGTACTCTGGGGCCAACGTCCTGACTTTC. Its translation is CASSQYSGANVLTF. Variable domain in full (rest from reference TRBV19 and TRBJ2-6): DGGITQSPKYLFRKEGQNVTLSCEQNLNHDAMYWYRQDPGQGLRLIYYSQIVNDFQKGDIAEGYSVSREKKESFPLTVTSAQKNPTAFYLCASSQYSGANVLTFGAGSRLTVL.

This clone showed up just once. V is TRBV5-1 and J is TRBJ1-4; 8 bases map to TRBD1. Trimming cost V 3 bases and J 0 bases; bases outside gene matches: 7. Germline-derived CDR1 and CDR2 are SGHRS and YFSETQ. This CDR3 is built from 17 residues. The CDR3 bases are TGCGCCAGCAGCTCCTGGGGACAGGCTGCAACTAATGAAAAACTGTTTTTT. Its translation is CASSSWGQAATNEKLFF.

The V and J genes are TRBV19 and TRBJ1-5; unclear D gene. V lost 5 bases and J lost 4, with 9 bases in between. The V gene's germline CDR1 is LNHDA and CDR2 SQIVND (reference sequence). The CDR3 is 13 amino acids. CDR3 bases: TGTGCCAGTAGTTTCCTGGGTAATCAGCCCCAGCATTTT. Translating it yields CASSFLGNQPQHF.

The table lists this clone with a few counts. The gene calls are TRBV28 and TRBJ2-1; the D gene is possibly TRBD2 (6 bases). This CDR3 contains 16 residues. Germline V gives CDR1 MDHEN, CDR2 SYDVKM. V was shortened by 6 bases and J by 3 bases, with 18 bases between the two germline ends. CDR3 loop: CASRPRPSASYNEQFF. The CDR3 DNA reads TGTGCCAGCAGACCCCGACCTAGCGCTAGCTACAATGAGCAGTTCTTC.

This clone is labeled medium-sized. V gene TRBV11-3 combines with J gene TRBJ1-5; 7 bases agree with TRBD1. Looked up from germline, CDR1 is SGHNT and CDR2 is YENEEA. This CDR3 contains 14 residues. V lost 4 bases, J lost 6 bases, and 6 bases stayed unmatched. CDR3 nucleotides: TGTGCCAGCAGCTCCAGGACAGGAGCTCAGCCCCAGCATTTT. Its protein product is CASSSRTGAQPQHF.

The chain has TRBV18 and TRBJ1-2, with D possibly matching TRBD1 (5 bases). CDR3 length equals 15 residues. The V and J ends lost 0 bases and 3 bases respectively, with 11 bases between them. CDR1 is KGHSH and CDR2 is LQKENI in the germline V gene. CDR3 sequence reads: CASSPPAGSDYGYTF. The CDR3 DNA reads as TGTGCCAGCTCACCACCGGCAGGGTCGGACTATGGCTACACCTTC. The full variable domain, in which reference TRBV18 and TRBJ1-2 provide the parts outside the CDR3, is NAGVMQNPRHLVRRRGQEARLRCSPMKGHSHVYWYRQLPEEGLKFMVYLQKENIIDESGMPKERFSAEFPKEGPSILRIQQVVRGDSAAYFCASSPPAGSDYGYTFGSGTRLTVV.

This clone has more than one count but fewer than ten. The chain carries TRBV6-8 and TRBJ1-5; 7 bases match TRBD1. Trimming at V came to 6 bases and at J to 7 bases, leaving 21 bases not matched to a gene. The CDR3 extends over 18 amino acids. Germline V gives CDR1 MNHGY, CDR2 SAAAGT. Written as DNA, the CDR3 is TGTGCCAGCAGCTTCGCTTCACAAACCGACAGGGTGGGCCAGCCCCAGCATTTT. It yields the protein CASSFASQTDRVGQPQHF.